This T cell receptor beta chain was retrieved from a study of STAT5B mutations in CD4+ large granular lymphocyte leukemia. Study results and limitations: Patient CD4-sorted repertoires looked more clonal than healthy CD4+ repertoires, even without putative leukemic clones. Top patient clones used TRBV06 genes more often: 8/27 versus 2/35 in controls.

Healthy controls were blood donor buffy coats. The ends were cut back, 9 bases at V and 4 bases at J, with 16 bases in the middle. Germline V gene sequence: CDR1 MGHDK, CDR2 SYGVNS. This CDR3 has 14 amino acids. Some clones are missing from TCRdb's copy, which holds only in-frame ones; the method was immunoSEQ multiplex PCR. Of 48,000 or so clones listed, less than 85% are singletons. About this clone itself: Its target is unknown.

The sequence came from a human donor in good health. V usage is TRBV25-1 and J usage is TRBJ1-5; D gene unclear. Material for sequencing was CD4+ T cells from blood buffy coats. The CDR3 DNA reads TGTGCCAGTTCGGCCCTTTCGGAGAATCAGCCCCAGCATTTT. This codes for CASSALSENQPQHF.